This TCR beta chain was identified in a study of cytomegalovirus exposure and HLA in healthy donors. Regarding the study as a whole: Analyses of presence and absence presupposed an approximately uniform sequencing depth across donors. The authors excluded some V segments, including TRBV6-2 and TRBV6-3, as indistinguishable. The authors enumerated 150 to 200 TCR beta chains as linked to cytomegalovirus.

CDR3 length: 12 residues. Germline V CDR1 and CDR2: SEHNR, FQNEAQ (reference sequence). Primers for the PCR totalled 60 Vbeta and 13 Jbeta. TCRdb's copy holds only in-frame clones and misses some; the assay was immunoSEQ multiplex PCR. The table records more than 100,000 clones, about 73% of them present only once. As regards this clone: Antigen specificity is unknown. The junction departs from the called germline gene at one end, perhaps through a read error.

The source is a woman aged 45-65 years in good health and CMV-seropositive. Sequenced sample: PBMCs. The genes are TRBV7-9 and TRBJ1-1; 9 positions agree with TRBD1. This CDR3 is CSSSWDRDEAFF. The CDR3 bases are TGTTCCAGCAGCTGGGACAGGGATGAAGCTTTCTTT.